This TCR beta chain originates from a study of molecular identifiers for immune sequencing clone quantification. The overall study: Four portions were sequenced after RNA from roughly 18,000 or 92,000 naive CD8 cells was split five ways in replicates. General observations from the study: Underestimated sizes of highly expanded clones could result from identical TCR molecules that share a barcode.

The ends were cut back, 0 bases at V and 2 bases at J, with 15 bases in the middle. Looked up from germline, CDR1 is SGHRS and CDR2 is YFSETQ. The CDR3 extends over 16 amino acids. As previously described, bulk TCR libraries were made using listed TCR primers. TCRdb re-called the PCR reads with MiXCR, one entry per CDR3 protein. The data show about half a million distinct CDR3 sequences, with roughly 25% seen just once and 0.7% to 0.9% held by the top ten. Naive CD8 T cells were sorted, and the gate applied was CD8+CD4-CCR7+CD45RA+. This clonotype has a count of ten or more. Its specificity is unknown.

The sequenced sample was naive CD8+ T cells from blood, with Jurkat cell RNA spiked in. Subset described: FACS-sorted CD8+CD4-CCR7+CD45RA+ naive T cells. This sequence originates from a human donor in good health. Some libraries in this study had Jurkat cell RNA spiked in. The gene calls are TRBV5-1 and TRBJ2-7; D may be TRBD1 (6 bases). The CDR3 DNA sequence: TGCGCCAGCAGCTTGGACCCGGGACAAGGAACCTACGAGCAGTACTTC. Translated: CASSLDPGQGTYEQYF.